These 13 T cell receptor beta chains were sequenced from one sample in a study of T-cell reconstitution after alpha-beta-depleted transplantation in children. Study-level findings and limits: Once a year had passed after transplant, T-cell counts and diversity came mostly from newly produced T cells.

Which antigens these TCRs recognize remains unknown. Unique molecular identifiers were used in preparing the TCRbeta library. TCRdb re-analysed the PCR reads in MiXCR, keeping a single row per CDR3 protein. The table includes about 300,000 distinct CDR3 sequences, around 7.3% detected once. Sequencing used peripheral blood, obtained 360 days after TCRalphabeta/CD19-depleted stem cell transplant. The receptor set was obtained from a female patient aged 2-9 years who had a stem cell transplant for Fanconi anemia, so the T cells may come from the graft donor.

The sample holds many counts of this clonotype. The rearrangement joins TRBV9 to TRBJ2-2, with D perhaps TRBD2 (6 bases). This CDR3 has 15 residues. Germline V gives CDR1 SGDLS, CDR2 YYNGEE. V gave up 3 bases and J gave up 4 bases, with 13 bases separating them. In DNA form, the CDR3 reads TGTGCCAGCAGCGACTCCCGGGAGACCACCGGGGAGCTGTTTTTT. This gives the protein CASSDSRETTGELFF. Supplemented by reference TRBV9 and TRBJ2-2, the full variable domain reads DSGVTQTPKHLITATGQRVTLRCSPRSGDLSVYWYQQSLDQGLQFLIQYYNGEERAKGNILERFSAQQFPDLHSELNLSSLELGDSALYFCASSDSRETTGELFFGEGSRLTVL.

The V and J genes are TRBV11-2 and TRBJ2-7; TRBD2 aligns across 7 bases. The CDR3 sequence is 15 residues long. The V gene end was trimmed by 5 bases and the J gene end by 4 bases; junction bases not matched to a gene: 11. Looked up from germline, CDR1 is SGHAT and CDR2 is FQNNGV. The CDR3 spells CASSLSPSGAYEQYF. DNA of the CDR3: TGTGCCAGCAGCCTTTCCCCCAGCGGGGCTTACGAGCAGTACTTC. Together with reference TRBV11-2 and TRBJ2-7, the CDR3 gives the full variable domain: EAGVAQSPRYKIIEKRQSVAFWCNPISGHATLYWYQQILGQGPKLLIQFQNNGVVDDSQLPKDRFSAERLKGVDSTLKIQPAKLEDSAVYLCASSLSPSGAYEQYFGPGTRLTVT.

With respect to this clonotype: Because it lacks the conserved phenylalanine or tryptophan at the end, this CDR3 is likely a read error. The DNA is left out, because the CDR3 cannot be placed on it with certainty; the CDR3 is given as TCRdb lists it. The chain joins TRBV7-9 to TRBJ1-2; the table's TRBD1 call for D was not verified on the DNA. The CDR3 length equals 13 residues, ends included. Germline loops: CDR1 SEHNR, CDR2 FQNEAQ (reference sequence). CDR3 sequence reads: CASSENSGTEGIL.

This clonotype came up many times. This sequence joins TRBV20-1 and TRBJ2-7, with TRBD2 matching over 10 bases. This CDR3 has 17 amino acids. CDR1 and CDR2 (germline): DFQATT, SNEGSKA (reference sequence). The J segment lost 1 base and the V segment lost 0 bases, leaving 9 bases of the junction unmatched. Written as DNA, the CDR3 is TGCAGTGCTAGAGATTCGATAGCGGGGGGCCCATCCTACGAGCAGTACTTC. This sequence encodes CSARDSIAGGPSYEQYF.

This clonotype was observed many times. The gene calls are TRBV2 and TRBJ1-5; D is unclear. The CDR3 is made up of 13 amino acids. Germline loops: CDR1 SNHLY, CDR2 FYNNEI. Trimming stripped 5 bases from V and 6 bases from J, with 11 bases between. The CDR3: CASSRDWGQPQHF. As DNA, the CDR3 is TGTGCCAGCAGTAGGGATTGGGGTCAGCCCCAGCATTTT.

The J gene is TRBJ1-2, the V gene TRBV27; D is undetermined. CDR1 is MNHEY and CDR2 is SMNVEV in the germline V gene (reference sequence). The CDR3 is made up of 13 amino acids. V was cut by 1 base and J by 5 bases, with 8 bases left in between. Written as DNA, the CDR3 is TGTGCCAGCAGTTTATGGGCAGATTATGGCTACACCTTC. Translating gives CASSLWADYGYTF.

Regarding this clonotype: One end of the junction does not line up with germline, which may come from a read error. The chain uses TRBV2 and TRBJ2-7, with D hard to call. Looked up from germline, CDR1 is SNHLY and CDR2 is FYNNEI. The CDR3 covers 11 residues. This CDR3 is CAGSEYYEQYF. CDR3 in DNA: TGTGCCGGCAGTGAATACTACGAGCAGTACTTC.

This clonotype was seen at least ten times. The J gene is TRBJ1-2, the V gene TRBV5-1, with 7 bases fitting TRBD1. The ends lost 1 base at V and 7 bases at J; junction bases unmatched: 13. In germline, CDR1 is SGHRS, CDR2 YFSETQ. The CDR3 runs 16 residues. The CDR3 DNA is TGCGCCAGCAGCTTGCCAAACGAACAGGGGAGAAGTGGCTACACCTTC. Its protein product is CASSLPNEQGRSGYTF.

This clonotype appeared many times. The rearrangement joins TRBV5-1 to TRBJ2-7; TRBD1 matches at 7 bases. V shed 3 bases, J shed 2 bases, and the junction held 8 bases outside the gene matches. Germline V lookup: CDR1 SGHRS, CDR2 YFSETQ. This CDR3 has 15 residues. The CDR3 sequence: CASSYDDRVAYEQYF. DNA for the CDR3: TGCGCCAGCAGCTACGATGACAGGGTCGCCTACGAGCAGTACTTC.

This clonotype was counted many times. The CDR3 sequence: CASSTRGTGGLTDTQYF. In nucleotides, the CDR3 is TGCGCCAGCAGCACCCGAGGGACAGGGGGCCTCACAGATACGCAGTATTTT. The chain joins TRBV5-1 to TRBJ2-3, with 12 bases matching TRBD1. V was clipped by 4 bases and J by 2 bases; unmatched bases: 8. Germline V gives CDR1 SGHRS, CDR2 YFSETQ. The CDR3 is 17 amino acids.

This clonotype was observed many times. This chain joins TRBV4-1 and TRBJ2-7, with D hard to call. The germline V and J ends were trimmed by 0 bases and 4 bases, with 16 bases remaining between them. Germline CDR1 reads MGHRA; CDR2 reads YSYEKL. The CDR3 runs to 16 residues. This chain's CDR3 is CASSQDQPLALYEQYF. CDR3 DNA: TGCGCCAGCAGCCAAGATCAACCACTCGCACTTTACGAGCAGTACTTC.

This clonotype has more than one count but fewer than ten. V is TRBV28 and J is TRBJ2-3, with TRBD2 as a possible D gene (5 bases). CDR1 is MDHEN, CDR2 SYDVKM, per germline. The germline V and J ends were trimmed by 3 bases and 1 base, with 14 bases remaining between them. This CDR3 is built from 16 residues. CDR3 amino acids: CASSFSASRRTDTQYF. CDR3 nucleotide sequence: TGTGCCAGCAGTTTTTCCGCTAGCCGTCGCACAGATACGCAGTATTTT. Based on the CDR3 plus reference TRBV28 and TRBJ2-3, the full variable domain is DVKVTQSSRYLVKRTGEKVFLECVQDMDHENMFWYRQDPGLGLRLIYFSYDVKMKEKGDIPEGYSVSREKKERFSLILESASTNQTSMYLCASSFSASRRTDTQYFGPGTRLTVL.

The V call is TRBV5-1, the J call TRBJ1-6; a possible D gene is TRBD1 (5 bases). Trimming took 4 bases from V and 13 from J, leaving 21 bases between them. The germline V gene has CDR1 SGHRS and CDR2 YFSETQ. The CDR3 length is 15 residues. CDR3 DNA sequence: TGCGCCAGCAGCCCGGCCGGGACGGAGGGTCTCCCCCTCCACTTT. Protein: CASSPAGTEGLPLHF. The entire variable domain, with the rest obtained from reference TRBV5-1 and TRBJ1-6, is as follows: KAGVTQTPRYLIKTRGQQVTLSCSPISGHRSVSWYQQTPGQGLQFLFEYFSETQRNKGNFPGRFSGRQFSNSRSEMNVSTLELGDSALYLCASSPAGTEGLPLHFGNGTRLTVT.